This entry lists 27 T cell receptor beta chains sequenced from one sample in a study of post-analysis software for immune sequencing data. The study's findings and limits: The five TRBV segments detected at higher frequency in patients than in controls included TRBV5-6, TRBV5-1 and TRBV20-1.

Built from TCR beta cDNA, the libraries had unique molecular identifiers in them. TCRdb independently ran MiXCR on the PCR reads; one entry per CDR3 protein. The sample records 400,000 to 500,000 distinct CDR3 sequences, less than 40% being singletons. These receptors are not linked to any known antigen. What was sequenced was blood. These receptors all come from a girl aged 2 to 10 with multiple sclerosis.

The J gene is TRBJ2-7, the V gene TRBV20-1; the match to TRBD1 covers 8 bases. The V gene's germline CDR1 is DFQATT and CDR2 SNEGSKA (reference sequence). The CDR3 spans 12 residues. The J segment lost 1 base and the V segment lost 6 bases, leaving 2 bases of the junction unmatched. The CDR3 region is CSAGTGSYEQYF. In DNA, the CDR3 is TGCAGTGCAGGGACAGGATCCTACGAGCAGTACTTC.

This clonotype was seen a few times. The genes are TRBV6-5 and TRBJ2-7; 7 positions agree with TRBD2. CDR1 and CDR2 from the germline V gene are MNHEY and SVGAGI. The CDR3 runs 14 residues. The J segment lost 3 bases and the V segment lost 2 bases, leaving 4 bases of the junction unmatched. For the CDR3, the DNA is TGTGCCAGCAGTTACACGGGGGGAGTCTACGAGCAGTACTTC. Translation gives CASSYTGGVYEQYF.

The chain is built from TRBV3-1 and TRBJ2-7; no firm D call. Trimming removed 2 bases from V and 3 bases from J, with 17 bases in between. The CDR3 has 16 residues. Germline values: CDR1 LGHDT, CDR2 YNNKEL (reference sequence). DNA of the CDR3: TGTGCCAGCAGCCAATTCGGTAGGACGGGTGACTACGAGCAGTACTTC. Amino acids: CASSQFGRTGDYEQYF.

This clonotype was picked up many times. The rearrangement uses TRBV7-2 and TRBJ2-7, with 7 bases identical to TRBD1. The V gene end was trimmed by 4 bases and the J gene end by 3 bases; junction bases not matched to a gene: 6. The germline CDR1 and CDR2 sequences are SGHTA and FQGNSA. There are 14 residues in the CDR3. The CDR3 loop reads CASSWTGTYYEQYF. The CDR3 bases are TGTGCCAGCAGCTGGACAGGCACTTACTACGAGCAGTACTTC.

V and J are TRBV6-5 and TRBJ1-2; TRBD1 matches at 7 bases. Germline assignment: CDR1 MNHEY and CDR2 SVGAGI. The CDR3 sequence is 15 residues long. V lost 7 bases and J lost 1; bases outside the gene matches: 9. The CDR3 region is CASNPTGVDNYGYTF. The CDR3 bases are TGTGCCAGCAATCCAACAGGGGTTGATAACTATGGCTACACCTTC.

This chain joins TRBV29-1 and TRBJ1-2, with D hard to call. Per the germline V gene, CDR1 is SQVTM and CDR2 is ANQGSEA. CDR3 length equals 9 residues. V shed 7 bases and J shed 6 bases, with 6 bases lying between them. The CDR3 spells CSDRNGYTF. The CDR3 nucleotides read TGCAGCGACAGAAATGGCTACACCTTC.

The chain is built from TRBV27 and TRBJ2-1; 13 bases are shared with TRBD2. J lost 6 bases, V lost 3 bases, and 2 bases had no gene match. The CDR3 has 15 amino acids. Germline CDR1 is MNHEY and CDR2 is SMNVEV (reference sequence). Here the CDR3 DNA reads TGTGCCAGCAGTTTCCGACTAGCGGGAGGCAATGAGCAGTTCTTC. This translates into CASSFRLAGGNEQFF.

The chain joins TRBV7-2 to TRBJ2-1, with no clear D. Germline values: CDR1 SGHTA, CDR2 FQGNSA. The CDR3 extends over 12 amino acids. With 5 bases removed from V and 3 bases from J, the gap between germline ends came to 5 bases. CDR3 DNA: TGTGCCAGCAGCGCGATCTACAATGAGCAGTTCTTC. Its translation is CASSAIYNEQFF.

This clonotype was seen a few times. This chain links TRBV6-1 with TRBJ2-4; 7 nucleotides line up with TRBD1. Gene TRBJ2-7 matches the end of the DNA better, so the J call may be wrong. Per germline, CDR1 MNHNS and CDR2 SASEGT. This CDR3 region has 15 residues. CDR3 loop: CASSEGDRVTYEQYF. The CDR3 region has the DNA TGTGCCAGCAGTGAGGGAGACAGGGTTACCTACGAGCAGTACTTC.

This clonotype was counted a few times. The CDR3 here is CSVVRDFPYEQYF. CDR3 DNA: TGCAGCGTTGTCCGGGACTTCCCCTACGAGCAGTACTTC. V gene TRBV29-1 combines with J gene TRBJ2-7; D may be TRBD2 (6 bases). Trimming shortened V by 4 bases and J by 2 bases, and 12 bases separated the two germline ends. CDR3 length equals 13 residues. Germline V gene sequence: CDR1 SQVTM, CDR2 ANQGSEA.

The CDR3 loop is CSASTGNQPQHF. Here the CDR3 DNA reads TGCAGTGCTAGTACGGGTAATCAGCCCCAGCATTTT. This chain uses TRBV20-1 with TRBJ1-5; D gene unclear. CDR3 length: 12 residues. Trimming shortened V by 3 bases and J by 4 bases, and 7 bases separated the two germline ends. Germline V lookup: CDR1 DFQATT, CDR2 SNEGSKA (reference sequence).

The chain uses TRBV4-1 and TRBJ2-3; D is unresolved. The ends were cut back, 0 bases at V and 11 bases at J, with 15 bases in the middle. The CDR3 is 14 residues long. The germline gives CDR1 MGHRA, CDR2 YSYEKL. Here the CDR3 reads CASSQDEGLVGQYF. In nucleotides, the CDR3 is TGCGCCAGCAGCCAAGATGAAGGGCTAGTCGGGCAGTATTTT.

The chain has TRBV5-1 and TRBJ2-1; TRBD2 matches at 11 bases. V shed 5 bases, J shed 6 bases, and the junction held 13 bases outside the gene matches. This CDR3 is 17 amino acids long. CDR1 and CDR2 from the germline V gene are SGHRS and YFSETQ. The CDR3 DNA reads as TGCGCCAGCAGACCAGCTTTAGCGGGAGGGCCGGTCAATGAGCAGTTCTTC. As protein: CASRPALAGGPVNEQFF.

The V and J genes are TRBV20-1 and TRBJ2-7, with 10 bases that match TRBD2. V trimming: 6 bases; J trimming: 4 bases; junction bases outside the gene matches: 9. The CDR3 runs 14 residues. CDR1 DFQATT and CDR2 SNEGSKA come from the germline V gene (reference sequence). The CDR3 DNA sequence: TGCAGTGCCCTTGGACTAGCGGAACGATACGAGCAGTACTTC. Amino acid sequence: CSALGLAERYEQYF.

Here the CDR3 DNA reads TGCGCCAGCAGCCGTTCTAGCGGGAAGGGGCCCCGTTCCTACAATGAGCAGTTCTTC. Protein sequence: CASSRSSGKGPRSYNEQFF. The V and J genes are TRBV4-3 and TRBJ2-1, with 9 bases aligning to TRBD2. V gave up 4 bases and J gave up 1 base; unmatched junction bases: 14. In germline, CDR1 is LGHNA, CDR2 YSLEER. The CDR3 runs 19 residues.

The sample holds a few counts of this clonotype. CDR3 sequence: CASNIQLSTDTQYF. In DNA, the CDR3 is TGTGCCAGCAACATTCAGTTGAGCACAGATACGCAGTATTTT. This chain connects TRBV12-3 or TRBV12-4 to TRBJ2-3; D not resolved. The V end was cut by 7 bases, the J end by 0 bases, with 11 bases between. This CDR3 has 14 residues.

This clonotype was seen more than once but under ten times. V gene TRBV30 combines with J gene TRBJ2-3, with D uncertain. V was cut by 2 bases and J by 5 bases, with 8 bases left in between. The CDR3 covers 12 residues. Germline CDR1 is GTSNPN and CDR2 is SVGIG (reference sequence). The CDR3 region is CAWSKDVDTQYF. DNA of the CDR3: TGTGCCTGGAGTAAGGACGTAGATACGCAGTATTTT.

This clonotype has a single count. The chain is built from TRBV24-1 and TRBJ2-5, with 7 positions matching TRBD2. The germline V gene encodes CDR1 KGHDR and CDR2 SFDVKD. V gave up 6 bases and J gave up 1 base; unmatched junction bases: 4. The CDR3 runs to 14 residues. This chain's CDR3 is CATSISSGQETQYF. CDR3 nucleotides: TGTGCCACCAGTATATCTAGCGGCCAAGAGACCCAGTACTTC.

The rearrangement uses TRBV3-1 and TRBJ2-3; 12 positions match TRBD2. The trim removed 5 bases at V and 6 bases at J, leaving 6 bases unmatched. CDR1 LGHDT and CDR2 YNNKEL come from the germline V gene (reference sequence). This CDR3 spans 15 amino acids. The CDR3 protein is CASSSGLAGSDTQYF. CDR3 bases: TGTGCCAGCAGCTCTGGACTAGCGGGGTCCGATACGCAGTATTTT.

The sample holds a few counts of this clonotype. The chain has TRBV15 and TRBJ2-3; TRBD1 or TRBD2 may be the D gene (5 bases each). V lost 3 bases and J lost 2, with 12 bases in between. The germline gives CDR1 LNHNV, CDR2 YYDKDF (reference sequence). This CDR3 contains 15 residues. CDR3 sequence: CATSRSGTVTDTQYF. The DNA for the CDR3 is TGTGCCACCAGCAGGTCTGGGACGGTCACAGATACGCAGTATTTT.

This clonotype occurred many times. The chain is built from TRBV12-3 or TRBV12-4 and TRBJ2-7, with 7 bases that match TRBD1. V lost 6 bases and J lost 6; bases outside the gene matches: 5. This CDR3 comprises 12 residues. Here the CDR3 DNA reads TGTGCCAGCAGAATGGGACAGTCCGAGCAGTACTTC. Translated: CASRMGQSEQYF.

The chain recombines TRBV29-1 with TRBJ2-1; 11 nucleotides align to TRBD2. The CDR3 consists of 14 residues. The V gene end was trimmed by 3 bases and the J gene end by 6 bases; junction bases not matched to a gene: 4. The germline CDR1 and CDR2 sequences are SQVTM and ANQGSEA. CDR3 nucleotides: TGCAGCGTTGATCGGCTAGCGGGGGGCAATGAGCAGTTCTTC. It is translated as CSVDRLAGGNEQFF.

This clonotype was counted only a few times. This chain uses TRBV6-2 or TRBV6-3 with TRBJ2-7, with 11 bases aligning to TRBD2. Germline CDR1 MNHEY, CDR2 SVGEGT. This CDR3 has 15 residues. The V segment lost 0 bases and the J segment 3 bases; nucleotides outside the gene matches: 1. CDR3 loop: CASSYSGLAGYEQYF. CDR3 in DNA: TGTGCCAGCAGTTACTCCGGACTAGCGGGCTACGAGCAGTACTTC.

This clonotype was seen more than once but under ten times. J is TRBJ2-1 and V is TRBV20-1; 13 bases agree with TRBD2. The CDR3 contains 15 residues. V trimming: 5 bases; J trimming: 5 bases; junction bases outside the gene matches: 6. CDR1 DFQATT and CDR2 SNEGSKA come from the germline V gene (reference sequence). CDR3: CSARLAGGPDNEQFF. CDR3 bases: TGCAGTGCTCGACTAGCGGGAGGTCCTGACAATGAGCAGTTCTTC.

J is TRBJ2-7 and V is TRBV6-1; D unresolved. V was clipped by 4 bases and J by 2 bases, with 9 bases between them. This CDR3 is built from 13 residues. Germline V gene lookup returns CDR1 MNHNS and CDR2 SASEGT. The CDR3 bases are TGTGCCAGCAGTGCCTCAGAGACCTACGAGCAGTACTTC. Protein sequence: CASSASETYEQYF.

The table lists this clonotype with a few counts. This chain links TRBV24-1 with TRBJ2-7, with 7 bases matching TRBD1. This CDR3 region has 13 residues. The germline V gene has CDR1 KGHDR and CDR2 SFDVKD. With 2 bases clipped from V and 3 bases from J, the junction kept 0 bases outside the gene matches. In nucleotides, the CDR3 is TGTGCCACCAGTGATTGGACAGGCTACGAGCAGTACTTC. Protein sequence: CATSDWTGYEQYF.

V gene TRBV6-1 combines with J gene TRBJ1-1; 9 bases map to TRBD1. The CDR3 sequence is 13 residues long. The V and J ends lost 6 bases and 10 bases, in that order; junction bases with no gene match: 9. CDR1 is MNHNS and CDR2 is SASEGT in the germline V gene. The CDR3 region is CASREWTGDPAFF. CDR3 coding DNA: TGTGCCAGCAGGGAATGGACAGGGGATCCAGCTTTCTTT.